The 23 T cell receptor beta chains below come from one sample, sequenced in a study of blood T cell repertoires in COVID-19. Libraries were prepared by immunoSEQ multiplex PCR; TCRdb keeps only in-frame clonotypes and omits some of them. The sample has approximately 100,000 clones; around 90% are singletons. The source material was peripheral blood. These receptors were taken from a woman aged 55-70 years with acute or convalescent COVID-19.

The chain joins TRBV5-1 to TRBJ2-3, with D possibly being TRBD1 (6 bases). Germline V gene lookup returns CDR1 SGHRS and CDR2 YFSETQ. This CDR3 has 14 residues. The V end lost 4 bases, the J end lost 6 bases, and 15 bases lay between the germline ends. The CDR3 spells CASSRSGALDTQYF. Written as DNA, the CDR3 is TGCGCCAGCAGCCGCTCAGGGGCCCTGGATACGCAGTATTTT.

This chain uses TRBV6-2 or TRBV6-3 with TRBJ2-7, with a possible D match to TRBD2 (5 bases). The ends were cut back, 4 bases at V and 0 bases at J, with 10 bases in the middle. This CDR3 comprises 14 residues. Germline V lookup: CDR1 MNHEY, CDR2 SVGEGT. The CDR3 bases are TGTGCCAGCAGTTTCTCGGAGGTCTCCTACGAGCAGTACGTC. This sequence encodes CASSFSEVSYEQYV.

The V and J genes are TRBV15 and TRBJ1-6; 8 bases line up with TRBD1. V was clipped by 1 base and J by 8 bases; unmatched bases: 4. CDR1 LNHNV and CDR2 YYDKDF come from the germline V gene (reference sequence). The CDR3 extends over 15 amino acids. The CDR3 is CATSRATGGDSPLHF. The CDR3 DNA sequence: TGTGCCACCAGCAGAGCCACAGGGGGAGATTCACCCCTCCACTTT.

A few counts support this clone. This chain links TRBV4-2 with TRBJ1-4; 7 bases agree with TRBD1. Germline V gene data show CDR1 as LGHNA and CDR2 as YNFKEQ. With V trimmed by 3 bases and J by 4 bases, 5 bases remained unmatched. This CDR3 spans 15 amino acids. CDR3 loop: CASSQEGASNEKLFF. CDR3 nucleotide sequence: TGTGCCAGCAGCCAGGAGGGGGCTAGTAATGAAAAACTGTTTTTT.

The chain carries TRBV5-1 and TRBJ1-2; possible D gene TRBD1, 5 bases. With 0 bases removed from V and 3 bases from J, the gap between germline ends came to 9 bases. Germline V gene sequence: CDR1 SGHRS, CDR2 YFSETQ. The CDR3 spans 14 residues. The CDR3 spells CASSLGQSYYGYTF. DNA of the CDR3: TGCGCCAGCAGCTTGGGACAGTCTTACTATGGCTACACCTTC.

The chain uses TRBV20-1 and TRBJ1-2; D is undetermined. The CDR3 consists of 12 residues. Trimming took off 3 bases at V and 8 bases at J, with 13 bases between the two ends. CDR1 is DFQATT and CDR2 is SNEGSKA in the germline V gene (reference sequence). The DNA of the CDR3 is TGCAGTGCTAGTGGGGATTCGGGAGGCTACACCTTC. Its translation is CSASGDSGGYTF.

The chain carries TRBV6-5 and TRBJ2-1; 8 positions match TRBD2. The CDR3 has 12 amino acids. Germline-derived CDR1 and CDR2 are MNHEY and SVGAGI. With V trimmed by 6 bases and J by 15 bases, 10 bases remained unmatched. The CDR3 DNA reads TGTGCCAGCAGCATCCCGGGGGGGGGAACGTTCTTC. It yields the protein CASSIPGGGTFF.

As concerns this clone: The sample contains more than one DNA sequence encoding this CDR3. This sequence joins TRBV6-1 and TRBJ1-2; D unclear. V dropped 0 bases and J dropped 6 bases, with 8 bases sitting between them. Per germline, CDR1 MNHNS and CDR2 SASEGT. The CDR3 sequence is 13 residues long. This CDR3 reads CASSEAYRDGYTF. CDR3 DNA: TGTGCCAGCAGTGAAGCGTACAGAGATGGCTACACCTTC.

The CDR3 DNA sequence: TGTGCCACCAGCAGAGATACAGGAACCTATGGCTACACCTTC. It codes for CATSRDTGTYGYTF. The genes are TRBV15 and TRBJ1-2; D is possibly TRBD1 (5 bases). V was shortened by 0 bases and J by 4 bases, with 9 bases between the two germline ends. This CDR3 has 14 residues. From germline, CDR1 is LNHNV and CDR2 YYDKDF (reference sequence).

For the CDR3, the DNA is TGTGCCAGCAGCGCTACGGGACAGGGGGCATCTAACTATGGCTACACCTTC. Encoded protein: CASSATGQGASNYGYTF. The gene calls are TRBV2 and TRBJ1-2, with TRBD1 matching 12 bases. This CDR3 has 17 residues. The V gene end was trimmed by 6 bases and the J gene end by 0 bases; junction bases not matched to a gene: 8. Per germline, CDR1 SNHLY and CDR2 FYNNEI. The full variable domain, rest sourced from reference TRBV2 and TRBJ1-2, is EPEVTQTPSHQVTQMGQEVILRCVPISNHLYFYWYRQILGQKVEFLVSFYNNEISEKSEIFDDQFSVERPDGSNFTLKIRSTKLEDSAMYFCASSATGQGASNYGYTFGSGTRLTVV.

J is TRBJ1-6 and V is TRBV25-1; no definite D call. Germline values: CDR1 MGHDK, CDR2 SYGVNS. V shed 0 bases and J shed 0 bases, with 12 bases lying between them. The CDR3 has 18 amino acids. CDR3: CASSEYFDRSSYNSPLHF. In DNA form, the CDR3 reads TGTGCCAGCAGTGAATATTTCGACCGGAGCTCCTATAATTCACCCCTCCACTTT.

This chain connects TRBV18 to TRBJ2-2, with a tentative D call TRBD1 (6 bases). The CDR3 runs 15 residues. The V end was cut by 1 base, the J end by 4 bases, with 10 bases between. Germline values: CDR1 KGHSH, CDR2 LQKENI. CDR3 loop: CASSPRSGATGELFF. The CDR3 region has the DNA TGTGCCAGCTCACCACGGTCAGGGGCCACCGGGGAGCTGTTTTTT.

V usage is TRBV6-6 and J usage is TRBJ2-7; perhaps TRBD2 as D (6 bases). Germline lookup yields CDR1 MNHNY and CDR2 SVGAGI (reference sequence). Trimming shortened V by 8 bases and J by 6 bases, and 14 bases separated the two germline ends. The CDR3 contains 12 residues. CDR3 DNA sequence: TGTGCCAGCTGGAGGGATGGAGGCGAGCAGTACGTC. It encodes CASWRDGGEQYV.

This CDR3 reads CAIKDQGGRGYTF. The CDR3 DNA sequence: TGTGCCATCAAGGACCAGGGCGGTCGGGGCTACACCTTC. V and J are TRBV6-5 and TRBJ1-2, with a possible D match to TRBD1 (5 bases). Trimming shortened V by 10 bases and J by 8 bases, and 20 bases separated the two germline ends. From germline, CDR1 is MNHEY and CDR2 SVGAGI. This CDR3 is 13 amino acids long.

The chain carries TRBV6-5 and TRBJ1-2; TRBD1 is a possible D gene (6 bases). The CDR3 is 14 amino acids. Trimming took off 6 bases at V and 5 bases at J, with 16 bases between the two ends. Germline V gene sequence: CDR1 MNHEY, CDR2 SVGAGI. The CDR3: CASRRTEPSYGYTF. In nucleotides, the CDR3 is TGTGCCAGCAGGCGGACAGAGCCATCTTATGGCTACACCTTC.

The CDR3 DNA sequence: TGTGCCAGCAGCTTAGAGGGGCGCGGCTACACCTTC. Amino acids: CASSLEGRGYTF. This rearrangement joins TRBV11-2 to TRBJ1-2, with a tentative D call TRBD1 (5 bases). The germline V gene has CDR1 SGHAT and CDR2 FQNNGV. The V and J ends lost 0 bases and 8 bases respectively, with 7 bases between them. CDR3 length equals 12 residues.

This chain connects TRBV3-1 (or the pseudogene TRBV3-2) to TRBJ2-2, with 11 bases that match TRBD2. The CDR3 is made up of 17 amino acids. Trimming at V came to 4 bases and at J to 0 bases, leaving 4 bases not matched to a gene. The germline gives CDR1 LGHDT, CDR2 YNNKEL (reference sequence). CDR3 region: CASSLGLAGANTGELFF. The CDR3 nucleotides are TGTGCCAGCAGCCTCGGACTAGCGGGCGCGAACACCGGGGAGCTGTTTTTT.

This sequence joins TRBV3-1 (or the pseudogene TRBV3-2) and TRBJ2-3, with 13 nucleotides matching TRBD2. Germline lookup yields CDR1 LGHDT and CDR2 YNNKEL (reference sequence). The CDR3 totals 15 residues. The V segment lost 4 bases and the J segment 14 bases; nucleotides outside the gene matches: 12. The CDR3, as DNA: TGTGCCAGCAGCCTCCCCTGGACTAGCGGGAGCCCAGGGTATTTT. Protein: CASSLPWTSGSPGYF.

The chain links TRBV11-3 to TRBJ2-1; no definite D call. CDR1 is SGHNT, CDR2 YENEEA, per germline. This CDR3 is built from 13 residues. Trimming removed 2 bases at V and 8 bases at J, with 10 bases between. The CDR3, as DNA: TGTGCCAGCAGCTTACAAAAGTCGGATGAGCAGTTCTTC. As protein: CASSLQKSDEQFF.

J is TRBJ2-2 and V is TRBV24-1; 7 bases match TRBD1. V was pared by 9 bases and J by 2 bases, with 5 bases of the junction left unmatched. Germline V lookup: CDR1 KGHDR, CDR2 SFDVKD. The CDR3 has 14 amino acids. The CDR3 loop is CATGTASNTGELFF. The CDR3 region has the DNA TGTGCCACCGGGACAGCAAGTAACACCGGGGAGCTGTTTTTT.

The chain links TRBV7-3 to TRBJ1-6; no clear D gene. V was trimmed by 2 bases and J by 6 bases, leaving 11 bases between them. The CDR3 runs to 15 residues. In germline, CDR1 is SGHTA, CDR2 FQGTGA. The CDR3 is CASSLQHGSNSPLHF. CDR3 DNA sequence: TGTGCCAGCAGCTTACAACACGGGTCTAATTCACCCCTCCACTTT.

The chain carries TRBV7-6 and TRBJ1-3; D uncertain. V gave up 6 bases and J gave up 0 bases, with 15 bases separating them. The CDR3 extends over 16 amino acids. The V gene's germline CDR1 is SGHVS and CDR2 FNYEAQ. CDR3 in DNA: TGTGCCAGCAGTCTAGCGACATCTAGCTCTGGAAACACCATATATTTT. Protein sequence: CASSLATSSSGNTIYF.

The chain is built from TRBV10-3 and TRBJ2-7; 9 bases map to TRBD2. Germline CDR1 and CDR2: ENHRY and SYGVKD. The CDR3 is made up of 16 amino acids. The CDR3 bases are TGTGCAGCGGGTAGCGGGAGTAACGGGTGGCCATACGAGCAGTACGTC. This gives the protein CAAGSGSNGWPYEQYV.